This T cell receptor (beta chain) was identified in a study of T cells in localized non-small cell lung cancer. Study-level points and caveats: Because researchers sequenced only one region of the tumor, heterogeneity is still possible.

On this clone: Antigen specificity is unknown.

Profiled with immunoSEQ multiplex PCR; TCRdb holds only in-frame clones, not every one. The table includes about 23,000 clones, about 88% detected once. The CDR3 covers 15 residues. Trimming left V 5 bases short and J 0 bases short, with 13 bases between. CDR1 is SGHTA and CDR2 is FQGNSA in the germline V gene. The chain recombines TRBV7-2 with TRBJ1-1; TRBD1 is a possible D gene (6 bases). This clonotype was obtained from a male donor aged 60 or over with stage I squamous cell lung carcinoma. This sample comprised peripheral blood, obtained before any cancer treatment. The CDR3 bases are TGTGCCAGCAGCCCGAAAAGGACAGTGAACACTGAAGCTTTCTTT. Translation: CASSPKRTVNTEAFF.